Each of the 15 T cell receptor beta chains below was sequenced from the same sample in a study of blood T cell repertoires in COVID-19. TCRdb's copy holds only in-frame clones and misses some; the assay was immunoSEQ multiplex PCR. The sample has more than 100,000 clones; approximately 84% are singletons. Sequenced sample: peripheral blood. All receptors derive from a woman in her 30s who had recovered from COVID-19.

The gene calls are TRBV6-5 and TRBJ2-1; 9 bases fit TRBD2. CDR3 length equals 15 residues. The trim removed 6 bases at V and 2 bases at J, leaving 5 bases unmatched. CDR1 and CDR2 from the germline V gene are MNHEY and SVGAGI. The CDR3 loop is CASRIASGTYNEQFF. As DNA, the CDR3 is TGTGCCAGCAGAATTGCTAGCGGGACCTACAATGAGCAGTTCTTC.

The chain recombines TRBV7-9 with TRBJ2-1; 11 bases match TRBD2. V gave up 6 bases and J gave up 7 bases; unmatched junction bases: 8. The CDR3 totals 15 residues. The V gene's germline CDR1 is SEHNR and CDR2 FQNEAQ (reference sequence). The CDR3 nucleotides are TGTGCCAGCAGACCCTTAGCGGGAGGGGAAAATGAGCAGTTCTTC. Amino acid sequence: CASRPLAGGENEQFF.

The chain employs TRBV6-5 and TRBJ1-1; D unresolved. The CDR3 is 13 residues long. Looked up from germline, CDR1 is MNHEY and CDR2 is SVGAGI. Trimming left V 0 bases short and J 5 bases short, with 7 bases between. The CDR3 spells CASSYSTGTEAFF. CDR3 nucleotides: TGTGCCAGCAGTTACTCGACTGGGACTGAAGCTTTCTTT.

This clone was observed many times. This chain joins TRBV29-1 and TRBJ2-1, with D perhaps matching TRBD2 (5 bases). Per germline, CDR1 SQVTM and CDR2 ANQGSEA. Trimming left V 0 bases short and J 5 bases short, with 5 bases between. CDR3 size: 12 residues. The CDR3 here is CSVEERDNEQFF. CDR3 in DNA: TGCAGCGTTGAAGAGCGGGACAATGAGCAGTTCTTC.

The genes are TRBV19 and TRBJ1-5; unclear D gene. CDR1 is LNHDA, CDR2 SQIVND, per germline (reference sequence). The CDR3 has 15 amino acids. V lost 6 bases, J lost 5 bases, and 17 bases lay in between. CDR3 residues: CASSRPERRDQPQHF. In DNA, the CDR3 is TGTGCCAGTAGCCGACCTGAGCGGAGGGATCAGCCCCAGCATTTT.

V gene TRBV7-2 combines with J gene TRBJ2-3, with 10 bases matching TRBD2. V lost 5 bases to trimming and J lost 3 bases; unmatched junction nucleotides: 11. CDR3 length: 17 residues. The V gene's germline CDR1 is SGHTA and CDR2 FQGNSA. The DNA of the CDR3 is TGTGCCAGCAGCCTCCAAGCGGGACTAGCGCCGACAGATACGCAGTATTTT. Translation gives CASSLQAGLAPTDTQYF.

The gene calls are TRBV28 and TRBJ1-3; D is perhaps TRBD1 (5 bases). The CDR3 has 17 amino acids. Germline V CDR1 and CDR2: MDHEN, SYDVKM. V was clipped by 5 bases and J by 0 bases, with 17 bases between them. CDR3 in DNA: TGTGCCAGCAGTCCGGGGGGGTTCCTTAACTCTGGAAACACCATATATTTT. Amino acids: CASSPGGFLNSGNTIYF. The variable domain in full, completed from reference TRBV28 and TRBJ1-3, reads DVKVTQSSRYLVKRTGEKVFLECVQDMDHENMFWYRQDPGLGLRLIYFSYDVKMKEKGDIPEGYSVSREKKERFSLILESASTNQTSMYLCASSPGGFLNSGNTIYFGEGSWLTVV.

V is TRBV6-5 and J is TRBJ2-4; no clear D. This CDR3 has 11 amino acids. Germline CDR1 and CDR2: MNHEY and SVGAGI. Trimming cost V 7 bases and J 6 bases, with 7 bases left between them. The CDR3 coding sequence is TGTGCCAGCAACGCACTAAACATTCAGTACTTC. Translated, it gives CASNALNIQYF.

This chain links TRBV7-2 with TRBJ2-5; 9 bases agree with TRBD2. CDR1 and CDR2 from the germline V gene are SGHTA and FQGNSA. The CDR3 spans 19 residues. The V gene end was trimmed by 4 bases and the J gene end by 2 bases; junction bases not matched to a gene: 17. CDR3 nucleotide sequence: TGTGCCAGCAGCTCCCTTGCGATTAGCGGGAGAGCGTCACAAGAGACCCAGTACTTC. The encoded protein is CASSSLAISGRASQETQYF.

This clone turned up a few times. This chain links TRBV13 with TRBJ1-2; a weak D match, TRBD1 (5 bases). The CDR3 has 14 amino acids. Germline assignment: CDR1 PRHDT and CDR2 FYEKMQ (reference sequence). The V end was cut by 5 bases, the J end by 5 bases, with 15 bases between. The CDR3 region is CASSPRGSGYGYTF. For the CDR3, the DNA is TGTGCCAGCAGCCCCCGGGGGTCTGGGTATGGCTACACCTTC.

This clone was observed a few times. This chain connects TRBV19 to TRBJ2-7; 7 bases fit TRBD1. V shed 10 bases, J shed 0 bases, and the junction held 3 bases outside the gene matches. Germline V gives CDR1 LNHDA, CDR2 SQIVND (reference sequence). There are 12 residues in the CDR3. The CDR3 region has the DNA TGTGCCACCGGGGACAGCTCCTACGAGCAGTACTTC. Its protein is CATGDSSYEQYF. The full variable domain, its missing parts supplied by reference TRBV19 and TRBJ2-7, is DGGITQSPKYLFRKEGQNVTLSCEQNLNHDAMYWYRQDPGQGLRLIYYSQIVNDFQKGDIAEGYSVSREKKESFPLTVTSAQKNPTAFYLCATGDSSYEQYFGPGTRLTVT.

J is TRBJ2-3 and V is TRBV5-1; 10 nucleotides agree with TRBD2. V shed 6 bases and J 6 bases; nucleotides not matched to a gene: 10. Germline values: CDR1 SGHRS, CDR2 YFSETQ. CDR3 size: 15 residues. CDR3 nucleotide sequence: TGCGCCAGCAACGGGGGGACTAGCGCACTCGATACGCAGTATTTT. It codes for CASNGGTSALDTQYF.

The CDR3 DNA follows: TGTGCCAGCAGCCAAACCTCTAGCGGGTACTCCTACGAGCAGTACTTC. Translated, it gives CASSQTSSGYSYEQYF. The J gene is TRBJ2-7, the V gene TRBV3-1 (or the pseudogene TRBV3-2); TRBD2 agrees at 8 bases. The CDR3 contains 16 residues. Germline-derived CDR1 and CDR2 are LGHDT and YNNKEL (reference sequence). With V trimmed by 2 bases and J by 0 bases, 6 bases remained unmatched.

The rearrangement uses TRBV9 and TRBJ2-1; TRBD2 agrees at 9 bases. Trimming removed 3 bases from V and 10 bases from J; junction bases left unmatched: 8. CDR3 size: 14 residues. Germline V gives CDR1 SGDLS, CDR2 YYNGEE. This CDR3 is CASSGKLAGVEQFF. CDR3 DNA sequence: TGTGCCAGCAGCGGGAAATTAGCGGGAGTCGAGCAGTTCTTC.

The chain is built from TRBV7-8 and TRBJ2-3, with TRBD2 as a possible D gene (6 bases). The CDR3 runs to 15 residues. V was clipped by 5 bases and J by 6 bases, with 18 bases between them. CDR1 and CDR2 from the germline V gene are SGHVS and FQNEAQ. CDR3 protein: CASSTAAGAGDTQYF. CDR3 DNA sequence: TGTGCCAGCAGCACCGCAGCGGGCGCAGGGGATACGCAGTATTTT.